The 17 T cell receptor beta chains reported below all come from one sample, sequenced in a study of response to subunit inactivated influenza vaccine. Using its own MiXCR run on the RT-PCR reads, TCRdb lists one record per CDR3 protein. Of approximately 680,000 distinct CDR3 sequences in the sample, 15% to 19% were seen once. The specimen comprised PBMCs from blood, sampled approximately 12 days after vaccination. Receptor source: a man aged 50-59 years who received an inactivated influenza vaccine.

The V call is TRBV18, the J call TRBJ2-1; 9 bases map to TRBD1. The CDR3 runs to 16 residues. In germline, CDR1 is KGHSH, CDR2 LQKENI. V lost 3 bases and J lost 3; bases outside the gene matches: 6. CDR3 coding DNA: TGTGCCAGCTCACCTACAGGGGGCGCCGACTACAATGAGCAGTTCTTC. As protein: CASSPTGGADYNEQFF.

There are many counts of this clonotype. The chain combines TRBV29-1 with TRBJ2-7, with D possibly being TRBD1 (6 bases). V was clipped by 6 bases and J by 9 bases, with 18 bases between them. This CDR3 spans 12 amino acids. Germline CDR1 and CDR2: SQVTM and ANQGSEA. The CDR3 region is CSVERQGTGQYF. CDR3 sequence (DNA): TGCAGCGTCGAACGTCAGGGGACGGGGCAGTACTTC.

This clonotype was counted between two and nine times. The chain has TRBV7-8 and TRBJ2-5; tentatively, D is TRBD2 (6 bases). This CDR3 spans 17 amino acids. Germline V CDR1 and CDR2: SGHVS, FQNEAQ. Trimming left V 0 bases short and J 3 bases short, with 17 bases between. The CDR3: CASSLAAVGGLKETQYF. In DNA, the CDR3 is TGTGCCAGCAGCTTAGCGGCGGTGGGAGGTTTGAAAGAGACCCAGTACTTC.

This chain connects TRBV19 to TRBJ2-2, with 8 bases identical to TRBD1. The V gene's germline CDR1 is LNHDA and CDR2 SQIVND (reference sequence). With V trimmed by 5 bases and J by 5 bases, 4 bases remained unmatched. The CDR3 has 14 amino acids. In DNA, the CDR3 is TGTGCCAGTAGTTCCCAGGGGGCGACCGGGGAGCTGTTTTTT. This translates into CASSSQGATGELFF.

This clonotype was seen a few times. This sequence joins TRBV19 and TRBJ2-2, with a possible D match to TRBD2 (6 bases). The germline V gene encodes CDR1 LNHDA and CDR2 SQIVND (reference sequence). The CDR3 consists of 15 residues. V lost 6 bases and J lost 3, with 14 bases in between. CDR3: CASRQMDYYTGELFF. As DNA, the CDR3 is TGTGCCAGTAGACAAATGGACTATTACACCGGGGAGCTGTTTTTT.

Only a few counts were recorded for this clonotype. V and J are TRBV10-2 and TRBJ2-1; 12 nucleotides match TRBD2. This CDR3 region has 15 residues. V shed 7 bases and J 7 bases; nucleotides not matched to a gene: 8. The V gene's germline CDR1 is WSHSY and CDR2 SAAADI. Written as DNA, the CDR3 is TGCGCCAGCATGCTAGCGGGGGGGCCAAGGAATGAGCAGTTCTTC. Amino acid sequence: CASMLAGGPRNEQFF.

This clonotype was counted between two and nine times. DNA for the CDR3: TGTGCCAGCAGTTATAGCGGGAGGGCCAGCGAGCAGTACTTC. Protein: CASSYSGRASEQYF. The V gene is TRBV12-3 or TRBV12-4, the J gene TRBJ2-7; 11 bases map to TRBD2. V shed 4 bases and J 6 bases; nucleotides not matched to a gene: 5. This CDR3 has 14 amino acids.

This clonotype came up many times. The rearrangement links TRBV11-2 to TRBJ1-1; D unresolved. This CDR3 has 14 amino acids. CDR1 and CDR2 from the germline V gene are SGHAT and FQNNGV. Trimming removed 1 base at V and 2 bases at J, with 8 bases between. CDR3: CASSLVVGNTEAFF. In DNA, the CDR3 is TGTGCCAGCAGCTTAGTCGTAGGTAACACTGAAGCTTTCTTT.

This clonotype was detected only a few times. The CDR3: CASSQGGSTNEKLFF. The CDR3 DNA follows: TGTGCCAGCAGCCAAGGGGGTTCGACTAATGAAAAACTGTTTTTT. This rearrangement joins TRBV7-8 to TRBJ1-4, with D perhaps matching TRBD1 (6 bases). Germline CDR1 SGHVS, CDR2 FQNEAQ. Deletions cut 5 bases from V and 2 bases from J, with 12 bases between. The CDR3 covers 15 residues.

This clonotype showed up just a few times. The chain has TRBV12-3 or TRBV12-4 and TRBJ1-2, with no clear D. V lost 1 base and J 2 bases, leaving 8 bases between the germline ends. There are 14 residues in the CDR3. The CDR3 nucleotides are TGTGCCAGCAGTTTAGGGACTAAAAACTATGGCTACACCTTC. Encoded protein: CASSLGTKNYGYTF.

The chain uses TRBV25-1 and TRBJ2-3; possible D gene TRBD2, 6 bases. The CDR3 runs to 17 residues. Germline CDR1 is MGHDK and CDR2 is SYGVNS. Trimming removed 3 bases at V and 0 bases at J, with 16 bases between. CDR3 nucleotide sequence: TGTGCCAGCAGTGAGGCTAGCGCTCAAATAAGCACAGATACGCAGTATTTT. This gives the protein CASSEASAQISTDTQYF.

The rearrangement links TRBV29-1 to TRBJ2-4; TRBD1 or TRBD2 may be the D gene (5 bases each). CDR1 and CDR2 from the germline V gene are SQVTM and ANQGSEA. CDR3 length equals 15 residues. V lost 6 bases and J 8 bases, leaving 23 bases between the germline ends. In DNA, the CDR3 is TGCAGCGTCCGACCCTGGGGCGGACGAGGGGACATTCAGTACTTC. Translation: CSVRPWGGRGDIQYF.

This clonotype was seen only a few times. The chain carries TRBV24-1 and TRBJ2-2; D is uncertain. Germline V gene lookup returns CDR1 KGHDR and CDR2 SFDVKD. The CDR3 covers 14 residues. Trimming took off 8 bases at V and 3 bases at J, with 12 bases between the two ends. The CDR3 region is CATNTGLDTGELFF. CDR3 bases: TGTGCCACCAATACCGGTTTGGACACCGGGGAGCTGTTTTTT.

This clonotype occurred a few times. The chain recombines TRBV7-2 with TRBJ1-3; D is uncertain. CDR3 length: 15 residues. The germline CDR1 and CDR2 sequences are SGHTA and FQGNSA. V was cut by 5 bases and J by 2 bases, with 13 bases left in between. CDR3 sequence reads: CASSHGSLPGNTIYF. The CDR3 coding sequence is TGTGCCAGCAGCCACGGCAGTCTCCCTGGAAACACCATATATTTT.

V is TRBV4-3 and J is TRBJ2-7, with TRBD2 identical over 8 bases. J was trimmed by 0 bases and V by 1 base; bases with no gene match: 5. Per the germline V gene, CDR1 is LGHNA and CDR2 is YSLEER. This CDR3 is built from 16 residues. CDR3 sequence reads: CASSQGVAGSSYEQYF. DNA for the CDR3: TGCGCCAGCAGCCAAGGAGTAGCGGGAAGCTCCTACGAGCAGTACTTC.

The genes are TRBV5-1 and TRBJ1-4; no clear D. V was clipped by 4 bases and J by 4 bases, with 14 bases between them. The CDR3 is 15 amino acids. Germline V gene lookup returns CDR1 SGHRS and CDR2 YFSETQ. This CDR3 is CASSLGPSDNEKLFF. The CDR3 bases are TGCGCCAGCAGCCTCGGACCTTCCGATAATGAAAAACTGTTTTTT.

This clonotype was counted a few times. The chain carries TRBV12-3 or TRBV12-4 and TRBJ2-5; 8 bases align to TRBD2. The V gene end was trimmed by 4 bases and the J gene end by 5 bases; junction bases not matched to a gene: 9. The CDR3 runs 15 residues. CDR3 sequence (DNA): TGTGCCAGCAGTTCCTCCGGGACTAGAGGGGAGACCCAGTACTTC. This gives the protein CASSSSGTRGETQYF.